The clone carrying this T cell receptor (beta chain) was seen repeatedly, ten times or more. The antigen is undetermined. This sample stems from a study of T-cell reconstitution after alpha-beta-depleted transplantation in children. Overall study results and limits: Several hundred expanded graft clones reportedly gave rise to the alpha-beta T cells present about two months after transplant. By one year post-transplant, T-cell counts and diversity largely arose from T cells that were newly produced.

Unique molecular identifiers were built into the TCRbeta library. MiXCR, run by TCRdb on the PCR reads, gives a single entry per CDR3 protein. The data show about 260,000 distinct CDR3 sequences, around 7.8% seen once. Germline CDR1 reads SGHTA; CDR2 reads FQGNSA. Trimming cost V 5 bases and J 5 bases; bases outside gene matches: 7. This CDR3 contains 14 residues. Source: PBMCs, mostly from graft donor cells, taken 180 days after TCRalphabeta/CD19-depleted stem cell transplant. The J gene is TRBJ2-5, the V gene TRBV7-2; 8 nucleotides line up with TRBD2. The receptor was isolated from a male patient younger than 18 who had a stem cell transplant for acute lymphoblastic leukemia, so the T cells may come from the graft donor. Written as DNA, the CDR3 is TGTGCCAGCAGCGGACGAGGCGGGGGGGAGACCCAGTACTTC. It specifies CASSGRGGGETQYF. The entire variable domain, with the rest obtained from reference TRBV7-2 and TRBJ2-5, is as follows: GAGVSQSPSNKVTEKGKDVELRCDPISGHTALYWYRQSLGQGLEFLIYFQGNSAPDKSGLPSDRFSAERTGGSVSTLTIQRTQQEDSAVYLCASSGRGGGETQYFGPGTRLLVL.